These 26 T cell receptor beta chains were sequenced from one sample in a study of blood T cell repertoires in COVID-19. Sequencing was performed with immunoSEQ multiplex PCR; in TCRdb, only in-frame clones are kept and a portion is missing. The sample shows about 200,000 clones, around four fifths of them seen only once. The sequenced material came from peripheral blood. These TCRs come from a woman between 45 and 65 years old with active or convalescent COVID-19.

This clone has a single count. J is TRBJ1-1 and V is TRBV10-2, with D possibly matching TRBD1 (5 bases). The germline V gene has CDR1 WSHSY and CDR2 SAAADI. The CDR3 runs to 11 residues. The V end was cut by 4 bases, the J end by 8 bases, with 8 bases between. The CDR3 spells CASSAGIEAFF. CDR3 DNA: TGCGCCAGCAGTGCAGGGATAGAAGCTTTCTTT.

This chain links TRBV28 with TRBJ2-7, with 7 bases aligning to TRBD1. The V and J ends lost 6 bases and 6 bases, in that order; junction bases with no gene match: 14. The CDR3 contains 15 residues. The germline V gene has CDR1 MDHEN and CDR2 SYDVKM. CDR3 nucleotides: TGTGCCAGCAGCCGTGGCGTGAGGGGGCGAGGCGAGCAGTACGTC. Protein: CASSRGVRGRGEQYV.

The chain employs TRBV10-3 and TRBJ2-3; TRBD2 might be the D (6 bases). CDR3 length: 14 amino acids. The germline CDR1 and CDR2 sequences are ENHRY and SYGVKD. V lost 4 bases to trimming and J lost 0 bases, with 8 bases between them. CDR3 coding DNA: TGTGCCATCAGTGGGGGACTGAGCACAGATACGCAGTATTTT. It yields the protein CAISGGLSTDTQYF.

The gene calls are TRBV2 and TRBJ2-3; 8 nucleotides line up with TRBD1. CDR1 and CDR2 (germline): SNHLY, FYNNEI. Trimming removed 4 bases from V and 2 bases from J; junction bases left unmatched: 5. The CDR3 runs 15 residues. The CDR3 DNA sequence: TGTGCCAGCAGTGGGAGGACAGGGACCACAGATACGCAGTATTTT. Its protein is CASSGRTGTTDTQYF.

The chain is built from TRBV30 and TRBJ1-4; possibly TRBD1 for D (6 bases). CDR1 is GTSNPN and CDR2 is SVGIG in the germline V gene (reference sequence). This CDR3 is 13 amino acids long. V was shortened by 2 bases and J by 7 bases, with 11 bases between the two germline ends. The CDR3 DNA sequence: TGTGCCTGGAGTCTCGGACAGACTGAAAAACTGTTTTTT. It translates to CAWSLGQTEKLFF.

This clone has more than one count but fewer than ten. The genes are TRBV27 and TRBJ2-7; D possibly corresponds to TRBD2 (6 bases). This CDR3 spans 13 amino acids. CDR1 is MNHEY and CDR2 is SMNVEV in the germline V gene (reference sequence). Trimming shortened V by 5 bases and J by 6 bases, and 14 bases separated the two germline ends. The CDR3 here is CASSPRDLSEQYF. The CDR3 coding sequence is TGTGCCAGCAGTCCGCGGGACCTATCCGAGCAGTACTTC.

The chain employs TRBV7-3 and TRBJ1-5, with TRBD1 matching 10 bases. The CDR3 has 15 residues. Germline V gene lookup returns CDR1 SGHTA and CDR2 FQGTGA. The V segment lost 5 bases and the J segment 7 bases; nucleotides outside the gene matches: 8. The CDR3 sequence is CASSPTGGRGQPQHF. CDR3 nucleotide sequence: TGTGCCAGCAGCCCGACAGGGGGCCGGGGGCAGCCCCAGCATTTT.

The chain carries TRBV5-6 and TRBJ1-4; 7 nucleotides match TRBD1. V lost 1 base and J lost 5; bases outside the gene matches: 8. The CDR3 is 16 residues long. Germline V gene sequence: CDR1 SGHDT, CDR2 YYEEEE. CDR3 DNA sequence: TGTGCCAGCAGCTTGTTCTCCGGGACAGCAAATGAAAAACTGTTTTTT. The encoded protein is CASSLFSGTANEKLFF. Using reference TRBV5-6 and TRBJ1-4 for the parts outside the CDR3, the full variable domain is DAGVTQSPTHLIKTRGQQVTLRCSPKSGHDTVSWYQQALGQGPQFIFQYYEEEERQRGNFPDRFSGHQFPNYSSELNVNALLLGDSALYLCASSLFSGTANEKLFFGSGTQLSVL.

The genes are TRBV29-1 and TRBJ1-4; 9 nucleotides line up with TRBD1. Per the germline V gene, CDR1 is SQVTM and CDR2 is ANQGSEA. The CDR3 loop spans 13 amino acids. After removal of 0 bases from V and 11 bases from J, the junction contained 4 bases not matched to a gene. This CDR3 reads CSVEDRTGDKLFF. CDR3 nucleotides: TGCAGCGTTGAAGACCGGACAGGGGATAAACTGTTTTTT.

The chain combines TRBV15 with TRBJ1-6, with D possibly being TRBD1 (5 bases). There are 16 residues in the CDR3. The V end was cut by 0 bases, the J end by 9 bases, with 15 bases between. The germline gives CDR1 LNHNV, CDR2 YYDKDF (reference sequence). As DNA, the CDR3 is TGTGCCACCAGCAGAGATAATTCGGGGGTTGGTTCACCCCTCCACTTT. The encoded protein is CATSRDNSGVGSPLHF.

As for this clone: This specimen includes other DNA sequences encoding the same CDR3. The chain links TRBV7-9 to TRBJ1-1; D not resolved. The V gene lost 2 bases and the J gene lost 3 bases, with 7 bases spanning the gap. There are 13 residues in the CDR3. Germline assignment: CDR1 SEHNR and CDR2 FQNEAQ (reference sequence). The CDR3 DNA is TGTGCCAGCAGCTTAACGGGAGACACTGAAGCTTTCTTT. The encoded protein is CASSLTGDTEAFF.

This clone came up a few times. J is TRBJ1-2 and V is TRBV7-8; D might be TRBD1 (6 bases). Germline CDR1 SGHVS, CDR2 FQNEAQ. V was pared by 5 bases and J by 5 bases, with 15 bases between. The CDR3 is 14 residues long. CDR3 bases: TGTGCCAGCAGCCCGGGGGGGGGCGCATATGGCTACACCTTC. This gives the protein CASSPGGGAYGYTF.

This rearrangement joins TRBV5-1 to TRBJ2-7; 8 nucleotides match TRBD1. V lost 0 bases, J lost 3 bases, and 2 bases stayed unmatched. The CDR3 length is 14 residues. CDR1 SGHRS and CDR2 YFSETQ come from the germline V gene. The CDR3 DNA reads as TGCGCCAGCAGCTTGGGGACAGGGCACTACGAGCAGTACGTC. Its protein is CASSLGTGHYEQYV.

V and J are TRBV18 and TRBJ1-3; 7 positions agree with TRBD1. V lost 7 bases to trimming and J lost 0 bases; unmatched junction nucleotides: 12. Per germline, CDR1 KGHSH and CDR2 LQKENI. The CDR3 runs 17 residues. The CDR3 DNA follows: TGTGCCAGCTTGAAGGACAGGCTTCTAGTCTCTGGAAACACCATATATTTT. Its translation is CASLKDRLLVSGNTIYF.

This chain links TRBV6-5 with TRBJ1-1; 12 positions match TRBD1. The CDR3 loop spans 16 amino acids. Losses at the gene ends were 4 bases for V and 7 bases for J; bases not matched to a gene: 10. Looked up from germline, CDR1 is MNHEY and CDR2 is SVGAGI. The CDR3 spells CASSSGTGGAKGEAFF. The CDR3, as DNA: TGTGCCAGCAGTTCAGGGACAGGGGGCGCGAAGGGTGAAGCTTTCTTT.

The chain combines TRBV6-4 with TRBJ2-3; 9 positions agree with TRBD2. The CDR3 length is 17 residues. The V gene end was trimmed by 6 bases and the J gene end by 1 base; junction bases not matched to a gene: 11. Germline V gene sequence: CDR1 MRHNA, CDR2 SNTAGT. The CDR3 is CASSQTPGLAGTDTQYF. The CDR3 DNA follows: TGTGCCAGCAGCCAAACTCCGGGACTAGCCGGCACAGATACGCAGTATTTT.

The gene calls are TRBV14 and TRBJ1-1, with TRBD1 matching over 7 bases. This CDR3 region has 13 residues. Per the germline V gene, CDR1 is SGHDN and CDR2 is FVKESK. J was trimmed by 8 bases and V by 3 bases; bases with no gene match: 6. This chain's CDR3 is CASSQRGQYEAFF. CDR3 coding DNA: TGTGCCAGCAGCCAGAGGGGACAGTACGAAGCTTTCTTT.

There are a few counts of this clone. The V call is TRBV19, the J call TRBJ2-1, with 7 bases fitting TRBD1. Germline V lookup: CDR1 LNHDA, CDR2 SQIVND (reference sequence). V shed 5 bases and J 6 bases; nucleotides not matched to a gene: 7. The CDR3 contains 14 residues. CDR3 protein: CASSRFGTVNEQFF. The DNA of the CDR3 is TGTGCCAGTAGTCGGTTTGGGACAGTCAATGAGCAGTTCTTC.

V usage is TRBV28 and J usage is TRBJ1-1; the D gene is possibly TRBD1 (6 bases). The CDR3 consists of 15 residues. The germline gives CDR1 MDHEN, CDR2 SYDVKM. V lost 4 bases, J lost 6 bases, and 18 bases lay in between. The CDR3 region is CASSSWGVRGAEAFF. DNA of the CDR3: TGTGCCAGCAGTTCATGGGGGGTCAGGGGTGCTGAAGCTTTCTTT. The full variable domain, with the rest looked up from reference TRBV28 and TRBJ1-1, is DVKVTQSSRYLVKRTGEKVFLECVQDMDHENMFWYRQDPGLGLRLIYFSYDVKMKEKGDIPEGYSVSREKKERFSLILESASTNQTSMYLCASSSWGVRGAEAFFGQGTRLTVV.

This rearrangement joins TRBV5-1 to TRBJ2-1; 12 bases map to TRBD2. J was trimmed by 8 bases and V by 4 bases; bases with no gene match: 7. The CDR3 sequence is 15 residues long. Per germline, CDR1 SGHRS and CDR2 YFSETQ. CDR3 nucleotide sequence: TGCGCCAGCAGCCAACTAGCGGGAGGTGGGGATGAGCAGTTCTTC. Translation gives CASSQLAGGGDEQFF. Combining the CDR3 with reference TRBV5-1 and TRBJ2-1 gives the whole variable domain KAGVTQTPRYLIKTRGQQVTLSCSPISGHRSVSWYQQTPGQGLQFLFEYFSETQRNKGNFPGRFSGRQFSNSRSEMNVSTLELGDSALYLCASSQLAGGGDEQFFGPGTRLTVL.

This clone has only a few counts. J is TRBJ2-7 and V is TRBV3-1 (or the pseudogene TRBV3-2), with 8 bases that match TRBD1. The CDR3 consists of 15 residues. In germline, CDR1 is LGHDT, CDR2 YNNKEL (reference sequence). The J segment lost 2 bases and the V segment lost 1 base, leaving 4 bases of the junction unmatched. CDR3 nucleotides: TGTGCCAGCAGCCAAGCGGTGACAGGGGCCTACGAGCAGTACTTC. Translating gives CASSQAVTGAYEQYF.

V usage is TRBV24-1 and J usage is TRBJ2-7, with TRBD2 as a possible D gene (7 bases). Trimming removed 3 bases at V and 1 base at J, with 12 bases between. Germline V gives CDR1 KGHDR, CDR2 SFDVKD. The CDR3 spans 15 residues. CDR3: CATSDSGTPSYEQYF. For the CDR3, the DNA is TGTGCCACCAGTGATAGCGGGACACCTTCCTACGAGCAGTACTTC.

The chain combines TRBV7-6 with TRBJ2-3; possible D gene TRBD2, 6 bases. The V end lost 5 bases, the J end lost 3 bases, and 12 bases lay between the germline ends. The germline CDR1 and CDR2 sequences are SGHVS and FNYEAQ. The CDR3 sequence is 14 residues long. The CDR3 DNA follows: TGTGCCAGCAGCACTCACCGGGAGACAGATACGCAGTATTTT. It yields the protein CASSTHRETDTQYF.

This chain uses TRBV4-1 with TRBJ2-7; D may be TRBD2 (6 bases). V shed 0 bases and J shed 1 base, with 10 bases lying between them. The V gene's germline CDR1 is MGHRA and CDR2 YSYEKL. The CDR3 consists of 15 residues. CDR3 sequence: CASSQEAGHSYEQYF. CDR3 coding DNA: TGCGCCAGCAGCCAAGAAGCGGGCCATTCCTACGAGCAGTACTTC.

The chain links TRBV28 to TRBJ1-2; D is possibly TRBD1 (5 bases). The CDR3 has 13 residues. V lost 2 bases and J lost 7, with 11 bases in between. Germline CDR1 and CDR2: MDHEN and SYDVKM. The CDR3 loop reads CASSLGGSLGYTF. The CDR3 nucleotides are TGTGCCAGCAGTTTAGGGGGGTCCCTTGGCTACACCTTC.

The chain has TRBV30 and TRBJ2-3; 7 bases match TRBD2. This CDR3 contains 11 residues. Looked up from germline, CDR1 is GTSNPN and CDR2 is SVGIG (reference sequence). V gave up 4 bases and J gave up 12 bases; unmatched junction bases: 7. The CDR3 here is CAWIRGRAQYF. The DNA of the CDR3 is TGTGCCTGGATTCGAGGGAGGGCCCAGTATTTT.